A selection of T cell receptor beta chains follows, all from one sample in a study of cytomegalovirus exposure and HLA in healthy donors. Assay used: immunoSEQ multiplex PCR; TCRdb lists only in-frame clones, some missing. Of about 50,000 clones listed, 72% were seen once; the top ten hold about 9.1%. Sequencing was carried out using PBMCs. All receptors derive from a woman between 45 and 65 years old in good health and CMV-seronegative. Both conserved end residues are part of each CDR3. D genes are given only for firm matches. Part of the rows lack a size; the others show once, few, many or a class for expanded clones.

size | J | D | V | CDR3 | DNA
NA | TRBJ1-4 | NA | TRBV5-6 | CASSRGSVGGVGEKLFF | TGTGCCAGCAGCCGTGGGAGCGTTGGCGGGGTTGGCGAAAAACTGTTTTTT
NA | TRBJ2-1 | TRBD1 | TRBV11-2 | CASSFNQGEFF | TGTGCCAGCAGCTTCAACCAGGGGGAGTTCTTC
few | TRBJ2-7 | NA | TRBV28 | CASSFARTPMGHEQYF | TGTGCCAGCAGTTTCGCCCGTACTCCCATGGGGCACGAGCAGTACTTC
NA | TRBJ2-1 | TRBD1 | TRBV5-1 | CASSYGTGFRAEQFF | TGCGCCAGCAGCTACGGGACAGGGTTTCGTGCGGAGCAGTTCTTC
few | TRBJ2-5 | NA | TRBV7-9 | CASSFSGRETQYF | TGTGCCAGCAGCTTTAGTGGTCGGGAGACCCAGTACTTC
NA | TRBJ1-1 | NA | TRBV2 | CASSEDSLNTEAFF | TGTGCCAGCAGTGAAGACAGTCTGAACACTGAAGCTTTCTTT
NA | TRBJ1-3 | NA | TRBV29-1 | CSVQQGLSGNTIYF | TGCAGCGTTCAACAGGGCCTCTCTGGAAACACCATATATTTT
NA | TRBJ1-5 | NA | TRBV28 | CASSLYSDQPQHF | TGTGCCAGCAGTTTATATTCCGATCAGCCCCAGCATTTT
once | TRBJ2-5 | NA | TRBV14 | CASSLRETQYF | TGTGCCAGCAGCCTGAGGGAGACCCAGTACTTC
NA | TRBJ1-6 | TRBD1 | TRBV6-4 | CASRQNTGTDYNSPLHF | TGTGCCAGCAGGCAGAATACCGGGACAGATTATAATTCACCCCTCCACTTT
NA | TRBJ1-1 | NA | TRBV5-1 | CASSLAAGIRTEAFF | TGCGCCAGCAGCTTGGCAGCAGGCATAAGAACTGAAGCTTTCTTT
NA | TRBJ2-2 | NA | TRBV7-3 | CASSLMGSGGEAGELFF | TGTGCCAGCAGCTTAATGGGGAGCGGCGGGGAGGCCGGGGAGCTGTTTTTT
NA | TRBJ2-6 | NA | TRBV30 | CAWSVRVTYSGANVLTF | TGTGCCTGGAGTGTACGTGTCACCTACTCTGGGGCCAACGTCCTGACTTTC
once | TRBJ1-2 | NA | TRBV28 | CASSAGGQRYTF | TGTGCCAGCAGTGCGGGGGGCCAGCGCTACACCTTC
few | TRBJ1-4 | TRBD1 | TRBV6-6 | CASSPHRQGLSEKLFF | TGTGCCAGCAGTCCCCACAGACAGGGGTTGAGTGAAAAACTGTTTTTT
NA | TRBJ1-1 | NA | TRBV7-2 | CASSLGSAGTEAFF | TGTGCCAGCAGCTTAGGTTCTGCCGGCACTGAAGCTTTCTTT
NA | TRBJ1-2 | NA | TRBV27 | CASSLSSPGTLRRYTF | TGTGCCAGCAGTTTATCATCTCCCGGGACACTGAGGCGCTACACCTTC
NA | TRBJ2-3 | TRBD2 | TRBV19 | CASLAGGGTDTQYF | TGTGCCAGTCTAGCGGGGGGCGGCACAGATACGCAGTATTTT
few | TRBJ2-1 | TRBD2 | TRBV5-8 | CASSWTSPNEQFF | TGTGCCAGCAGCTGGACTAGCCCCAATGAGCAGTTCTTC
NA | TRBJ1-1 | NA | TRBV25-1 | CASSEWETEAFF | TGTGCCAGCAGTGAGTGGGAGACTGAAGCTTTCTTT
NA | TRBJ2-1 | NA | TRBV28 | CASRVRGSEQFF | TGTGCCAGCAGGGTAAGGGGGAGTGAGCAGTTCTTC
NA | TRBJ2-7 | NA | TRBV30 | CAWSPCRGCEQYF | TGTGCCTGGAGTCCCTGCCGAGGGTGCGAGCAGTACTTC
NA | TRBJ1-2 | TRBD1 | TRBV19 | CASSIDRGQAYGYTF | TGTGCCAGTAGTATAGATCGGGGACAGGCCTATGGCTACACCTTC
few | TRBJ2-3 | TRBD1 | TRBV5-6 | CASSLGDRDPDTQYF | TGTGCCAGCAGCCTGGGGGACAGGGATCCAGATACGCAGTATTTT
NA | TRBJ2-7 | TRBD1 | TRBV18 | CASSPGQDYEQYF | TGTGCCAGCTCACCGGGACAGGACTACGAGCAGTACTTC
few | TRBJ2-7 | TRBD2 | TRBV6-5 | CASNPAGGYEQYF | TGTGCCAGCAACCCTGCGGGAGGGTACGAGCAGTACTTC
NA | TRBJ1-1 | NA | TRBV19 | CASSGWGGVNTEAFF | TGTGCCAGTAGTGGTTGGGGAGGGGTGAACACTGAAGCTTTCTTT
NA | TRBJ2-5 | NA | TRBV5-1 | CASSMVGGQETQYF | TGCGCCAGCAGCATGGTGGGGGGCCAAGAGACCCAGTACTTC
NA | TRBJ1-3 | NA | TRBV2 | CASTTRDSGNTIYF | TGTGCCAGCACCACGAGAGACTCTGGAAACACCATATATTTT
NA | TRBJ2-7 | NA | TRBV2 | CASSPLDYEQYF | TGTGCCAGCAGTCCCCTAGACTACGAGCAGTACTTC
NA | TRBJ2-2 | NA | TRBV6-1 | CASSEMSVITGELFF | TGTGCCAGCAGTGAAATGTCGGTTATTACCGGGGAGCTGTTTTTT
few | TRBJ2-3 | TRBD2 | TRBV10-1 | CASSASGRGTTDTQYF | TGCGCCAGCAGTGCCTCGGGGCGGGGGACGACAGATACGCAGTATTTT
once | TRBJ1-5 | TRBD1 | TRBV6-5 | CASSSVRGLDQPQHF | TGTGCCAGCAGTTCGGTCAGGGGGCTAGATCAGCCCCAGCATTTT
NA | TRBJ2-5 | TRBD2 | TRBV2 | CASTAGTSGSQETQYF | TGTGCCAGCACCGCCGGGACTAGCGGGAGCCAAGAGACCCAGTACTTC
NA | TRBJ2-1 | TRBD2 | TRBV29-1 | CSVVTSGAYNEQFF | TGCAGCGTTGTGACTAGCGGAGCCTACAATGAGCAGTTCTTC
NA | TRBJ2-3 | TRBD2 | TRBV19 | CASRKTSGRWSDTQYF | TGTGCCAGTAGGAAAACTAGCGGGAGATGGTCAGATACGCAGTATTTT
NA | TRBJ2-5 | TRBD1 | TRBV2 | CASVRDRGPETQYF | TGTGCCAGCGTCCGGGACAGGGGGCCAGAGACCCAGTACTTC
NA | TRBJ1-2 | NA | TRBV29-1 | CSVGPTKTF | TGCAGCGTCGGTCCTACGAAGACCTTC
few | TRBJ2-5 | NA | TRBV5-1 | CASSLGSTQETQYF | TGCGCCAGCAGCTTAGGATCGACACAAGAGACCCAGTACTTC
NA | TRBJ1-6 | TRBD1 | TRBV11-2 | CASSPRTGGDSPLHF | TGTGCCAGCAGCCCCCGGACAGGAGGGGATTCACCCCTCCACTTT
few | TRBJ1-2 | NA | TRBV5-6 | CASSLGTQYGYTF | TGTGCCAGCAGCTTGGGGACACAATATGGCTACACCTTC
NA | TRBJ2-1 | NA | TRBV6-5 | CASSYSLASRVDEQFF | TGTGCCAGCAGTTACTCTCTTGCCTCGAGGGTGGATGAGCAGTTCTTC
NA | TRBJ1-2 | NA | TRBV5-8 | CASSLDRAAYGYTF | TGTGCCAGCAGCTTGGACAGGGCCGCCTATGGCTACACCTTC
once | TRBJ2-1 | TRBD2 | TRBV19 | CASSRGGAGDEQFF | TGTGCCAGTAGTCGTGGGGGAGCGGGAGATGAGCAGTTCTTC
NA | TRBJ2-4 | TRBD2 | TRBV7-9 | CASSPTSVGKNIQYF | TGTGCCAGCAGCCCTACTAGCGTGGGCAAAAACATTCAGTACTTC
NA | TRBJ2-7 | NA | TRBV5-3 | CARSLRQAPHEQYF | TGTGCCAGAAGCTTGAGACAGGCTCCCCACGAGCAGTACTTC
NA | TRBJ1-3 | TRBD1 | TRBV19 | CASSIARDRASSSGNTIYF | TGTGCCAGTAGTATAGCCCGGGACAGGGCTTCGAGCTCTGGAAACACCATATATTTT
NA | TRBJ2-3 | NA | TRBV7-8 | CASSFAGGDTQYF | TGTGCCAGCAGCTTTGCCGGGGGAGATACGCAGTATTTT
NA | TRBJ2-1 | TRBD2 | TRBV4-2 | CASSQGLAGAGSEQFF | TGTGCCAGCAGCCAGGGACTAGCGGGCGCGGGGAGTGAGCAGTTCTTC
NA | TRBJ1-1 | NA | TRBV19 | CASSQGGHTEAFF | TGTGCCAGTAGTCAGGGAGGGCACACTGAAGCTTTCTTT
few | TRBJ2-5 | TRBD2 | TRBV5-8 | CASRSRGGQGTQYF | TGTGCCAGCAGATCGCGGGGGGGCCAAGGGACCCAGTACTTC
NA | TRBJ2-1 | NA | TRBV28 | CASSLGQYNEQFF | TGTGCCAGCAGTTTAGGCCAGTACAATGAGCAGTTCTTC
NA | TRBJ2-7 | TRBD2 | TRBV2 | CASSGTTPYEQYF | TGTGCCAGCAGCGGGACTACTCCCTACGAGCAGTACTTC